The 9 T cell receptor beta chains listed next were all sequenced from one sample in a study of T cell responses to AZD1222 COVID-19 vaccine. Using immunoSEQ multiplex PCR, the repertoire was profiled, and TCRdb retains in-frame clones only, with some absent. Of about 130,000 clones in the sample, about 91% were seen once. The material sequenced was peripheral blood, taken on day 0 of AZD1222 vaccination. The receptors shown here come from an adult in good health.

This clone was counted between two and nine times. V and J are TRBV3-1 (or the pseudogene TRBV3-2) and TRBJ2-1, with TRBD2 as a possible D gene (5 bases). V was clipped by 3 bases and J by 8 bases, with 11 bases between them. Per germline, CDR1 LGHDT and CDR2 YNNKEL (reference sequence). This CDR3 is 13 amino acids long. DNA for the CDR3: TGTGCCAGCAGCCAGAGTGAGGGTGATGAGCAGTTCTTC. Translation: CASSQSEGDEQFF.

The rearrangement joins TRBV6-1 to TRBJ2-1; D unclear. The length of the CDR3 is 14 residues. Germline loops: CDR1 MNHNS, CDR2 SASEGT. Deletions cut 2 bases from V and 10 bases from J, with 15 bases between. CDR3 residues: CASSEPGLTLEQFF. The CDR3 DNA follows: TGTGCCAGCAGTGAACCCGGGCTGACACTAGAGCAGTTCTTC.

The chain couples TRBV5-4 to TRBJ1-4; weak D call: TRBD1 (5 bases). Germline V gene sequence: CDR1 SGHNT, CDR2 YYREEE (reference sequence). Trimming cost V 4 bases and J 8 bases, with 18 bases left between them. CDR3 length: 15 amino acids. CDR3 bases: TGTGCCAGCAGCCGTGGGACCGGCGGGCGGGAAAAACTGTTTTTT. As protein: CASSRGTGGREKLFF.

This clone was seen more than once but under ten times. The CDR3 is CASSHARGGGNTIYF. The DNA of the CDR3 is TGCGCCAGCAGCCACGCGAGGGGAGGGGGAAACACCATATATTTT. The rearrangement joins TRBV4-1 to TRBJ1-3, with D maybe TRBD1 (5 bases). The length of the CDR3 is 15 residues. Germline CDR1 is MGHRA and CDR2 is YSYEKL. The V and J ends lost 3 bases and 4 bases respectively, with 13 bases between them.

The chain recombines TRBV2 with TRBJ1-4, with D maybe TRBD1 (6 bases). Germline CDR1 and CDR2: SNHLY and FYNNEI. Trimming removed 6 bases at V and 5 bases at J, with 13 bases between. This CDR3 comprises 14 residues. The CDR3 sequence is CASSETGRNEKLFF. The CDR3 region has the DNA TGTGCCAGCAGCGAGACAGGACGGAATGAAAAACTGTTTTTT. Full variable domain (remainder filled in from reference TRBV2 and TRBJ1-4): EPEVTQTPSHQVTQMGQEVILRCVPISNHLYFYWYRQILGQKVEFLVSFYNNEISEKSEIFDDQFSVERPDGSNFTLKIRSTKLEDSAMYFCASSETGRNEKLFFGSGTQLSVL.

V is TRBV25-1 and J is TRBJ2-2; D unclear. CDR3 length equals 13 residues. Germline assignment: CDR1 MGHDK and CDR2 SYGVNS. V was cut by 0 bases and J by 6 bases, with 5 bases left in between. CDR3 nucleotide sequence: TGTGCCAGCAGTGAATACTCCCCCGGGGAGCTGTTTTTT. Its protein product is CASSEYSPGELFF.

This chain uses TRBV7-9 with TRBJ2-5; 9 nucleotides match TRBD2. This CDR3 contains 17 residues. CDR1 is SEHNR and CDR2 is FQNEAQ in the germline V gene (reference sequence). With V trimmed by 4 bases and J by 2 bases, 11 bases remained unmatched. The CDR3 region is CASSSHRGAGGQETQYF. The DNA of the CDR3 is TGTGCCAGCAGCTCCCACAGGGGAGCGGGGGGACAAGAGACCCAGTACTTC.

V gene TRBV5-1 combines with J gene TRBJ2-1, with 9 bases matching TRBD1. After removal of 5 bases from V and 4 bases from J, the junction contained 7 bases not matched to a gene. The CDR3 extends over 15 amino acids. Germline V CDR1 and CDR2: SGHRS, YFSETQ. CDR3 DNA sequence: TGCGCCAGCAGTCGTGGAGGGACAGGGTACAATGAGCAGTTCTTC. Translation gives CASSRGGTGYNEQFF.

DNA for the CDR3: TGCGCCAGCAGCTTGCTGCAGTCCACCGGGGAGCTGTTTTTT. As protein: CASSLLQSTGELFF. This rearrangement joins TRBV5-1 to TRBJ2-2; D gene uncertain. The CDR3 contains 14 residues. Germline CDR1 is SGHRS and CDR2 is YFSETQ. Trimming pared 1 base from V and 4 bases from J, leaving 8 bases between.